This entry is about one T cell receptor beta chain. Its antigen is undetermined. In preparing bulk TCR libraries, previously described methods and listed TCR primers were used. TCRdb itself ran the PCR reads through MiXCR, one entry per CDR3 protein. The repertoire holds about 630,000 distinct CDR3 sequences, with 25% as singletons. The record originates from a study of molecular identifiers for immune sequencing clone quantification. The study's findings and limits: Identical TCR molecules sharing a barcode could underestimate highly expanded clone sizes.

The receptor was derived from a human donor in good health. Some libraries in this study had Jurkat cell RNA spiked in. The sequencing input was naive CD8+ T cells from blood, with Jurkat cell RNA spiked in. Subset meaning: FACS-sorted CD8+CD4-CCR7+CD45RA+ naive T cells.

CDR3 nucleotide sequence: TGTGCCAGCAGCACGGCAGGGGCGGGGGGGCCTAAAGATACGCAGTATTTT. As protein: CASSTAGAGGPKDTQYF. This chain links TRBV13 with TRBJ2-3; 9 positions match TRBD2. J was trimmed by 5 bases and V by 5 bases; bases with no gene match: 14. This CDR3 region has 17 residues. The germline CDR1 and CDR2 sequences are PRHDT and FYEKMQ (reference sequence).